These 7 T cell receptor beta chains were sequenced from one sample in a study of CXCR3-negative and CXCR3-positive naive CD8 T cells. Overall study results and limits: Greater hydrophobicity was found in TRB CDR3s of CXCR3-positive naive cells than of CXCR3-negative naive cells.

UMI-labeled 5' RACE yielded the TRB cDNA libraries. No DNA is given; TCRdb re-called the 5' RACE reads and lists each CDR3 protein once. This table holds over 100,000 distinct CDR3 sequences. These receptors' antigens are unknown. The specimen was naive CXCR3+ CD8+ T cells from blood. Subset indicated: CD45RO-CCR7+CD27+CD95- naive CD8+ T cells expressing CXCR3 (TNR3+). These receptors were obtained from a human donor in good health. Some clones in this sample may be carry-over from other donors' samples.

The chain is built from TRBV7-3 and TRBJ2-3. The CDR3 loop spans 13 amino acids. Germline-derived CDR1 and CDR2 are SGHTA and FQGTGA. The CDR3 protein is CASSLISSDTQYF.

The chain employs TRBV7-8 and TRBJ2-7. Germline V lookup: CDR1 SGHVS, CDR2 FQNEAQ. CDR3 length equals 14 residues. The chain's CDR3 is CASSLEHNAYEQYF.

The chain employs TRBV29-1 and TRBJ2-1; no DNA is available, so the TRBD1 call from TCRdb remains unchecked. The CDR3 sequence is 14 residues long. Germline V lookup: CDR1 SQVTM, CDR2 ANQGSEA. This CDR3 reads CSVESGTGNNEQFF.

The chain's CDR3 is CASTPGGASYNEQFF. The chain recombines TRBV6-5 with TRBJ2-1; TCRdb outputs TRBD2, but without DNA this stays unchecked. Germline assignment: CDR1 MNHEY and CDR2 SVGAGI. This CDR3 is 15 amino acids long.

The gene calls are TRBV11-2 and TRBJ2-1; TCRdb's D call, TRBD2, is unchecked because there is no DNA. CDR1 and CDR2 from the germline V gene are SGHAT and FQNNGV. CDR3 length: 15 amino acids. CDR3: CASSASPVRYNEQFF. Complete variable domain (other parts from reference TRBV11-2 and TRBJ2-1): EAGVAQSPRYKIIEKRQSVAFWCNPISGHATLYWYQQILGQGPKLLIQFQNNGVVDDSQLPKDRFSAERLKGVDSTLKIQPAKLEDSAVYLCASSASPVRYNEQFFGPGTRLTVL.

This chain connects TRBV5-1 to TRBJ2-2; TCRdb returns TRBD2, unconfirmable since there is no DNA. The CDR3 length is 17 residues. Germline loops: CDR1 SGHRS, CDR2 YFSETQ. This CDR3 reads CASRPRLAGMNTGELFF.

This sequence joins TRBV6-5 and TRBJ2-7; TCRdb picks TRBD1, but there is no DNA to check that call. The CDR3 is 16 residues long. Germline V lookup: CDR1 MNHEY, CDR2 SVGAGI. The CDR3 here is CASSYIGTGRDVEQYF.